The 23 T cell receptor beta chains listed next were all sequenced from one sample in a study of brain metastases from non-small cell lung cancer. The assay was immunoSEQ multiplex PCR, and TCRdb's table has in-frame clones only and misses some. The table records about 4,800 clones, 60% to 85% of them present only once. Sequencing was performed on primary lung tumor tissue. These receptor sequences come from a donor at least 40 years old with non-small cell lung cancer.

V gene TRBV5-1 combines with J gene TRBJ2-1; TRBD1 or TRBD2 may be the D gene (5 bases each). The CDR3 covers 15 residues. V shed 4 bases and J shed 8 bases, with 19 bases lying between them. Germline lookup yields CDR1 SGHRS and CDR2 YFSETQ. In DNA, the CDR3 is TGCGCCAGCAGCCTACTACTAGGGACGGTCGATGAGCAGTTCTTC. Residues: CASSLLLGTVDEQFF. Full variable domain (missing parts from reference TRBV5-1 and TRBJ2-1): KAGVTQTPRYLIKTRGQQVTLSCSPISGHRSVSWYQQTPGQGLQFLFEYFSETQRNKGNFPGRFSGRQFSNSRSEMNVSTLELGDSALYLCASSLLLGTVDEQFFGPGTRLTVL.

The V and J genes are TRBV2 and TRBJ1-6, with D maybe TRBD1 (6 bases). With 5 bases removed from V and 10 bases from J, the gap between germline ends came to 9 bases. Germline CDR1 reads SNHLY; CDR2 reads FYNNEI. The CDR3 loop spans 12 amino acids. CDR3 protein: CASSTGRSPLHF. DNA of the CDR3: TGTGCCAGCAGTACAGGGAGATCACCCCTCCACTTT.

The chain carries TRBV5-8 and TRBJ2-2, with 10 bases matching TRBD1. CDR3 length: 15 residues. Germline V gene data show CDR1 as SGHTS and CDR2 as YDEGEE. The ends lost 4 bases at V and 4 bases at J; junction bases unmatched: 4. CDR3 amino acids: CASSLGQGVTGELFF. The CDR3, as DNA: TGTGCCAGCAGCCTCGGACAGGGGGTCACCGGGGAGCTGTTTTTT. Together with reference TRBV5-8 and TRBJ2-2, the CDR3 gives the full variable domain: EAGVTQSPTHLIKTRGQQATLRCSPISGHTSVYWYQQALGLGLQFLLWYDEGEERNRGNFPPRFSGRQFPNYSSELNVNALELEDSALYLCASSLGQGVTGELFFGEGSRLTVL.

This clone was seen only a few times. The rearrangement links TRBV6-6 to TRBJ1-4; no clear D gene. The V end was cut by 4 bases, the J end by 8 bases, with 11 bases between. The CDR3 sequence is 13 residues long. CDR1 and CDR2 from the germline V gene are MNHNY and SVGAGI (reference sequence). CDR3 sequence: CASSLVVSEKLFF. Written as DNA, the CDR3 is TGTGCCAGCAGTTTGGTTGTAAGCGAAAAACTGTTTTTT.

The chain is built from TRBV25-1 and TRBJ2-1, with 7 bases lining up with TRBD2. Trimming at V came to 10 bases and at J to 4 bases, leaving 7 bases not matched to a gene. The CDR3 consists of 13 residues. The V gene's germline CDR1 is MGHDK and CDR2 SYGVNS. CDR3 loop: CATSRDYYNEQFF. CDR3 nucleotide sequence: TGTGCCACGTCCCGGGACTATTACAATGAGCAGTTCTTC. The full variable domain, its missing parts supplied by reference TRBV25-1 and TRBJ2-1, is EADIYQTPRYLVIGTGKKITLECSQTMGHDKMYWYQQDPGMELHLIHYSYGVNSTEKGDLSSESTVSRIRTEHFPLTLESARPSHTSQYLCATSRDYYNEQFFGPGTRLTVL.

This chain connects TRBV24-1 to TRBJ1-2, with TRBD1 matching over 7 bases. Per germline, CDR1 KGHDR and CDR2 SFDVKD. V trimming: 2 bases; J trimming: 4 bases; junction bases outside the gene matches: 12. The CDR3 is made up of 17 amino acids. CDR3: CATSDSGLGQSRYGYTF. CDR3 in DNA: TGTGCCACCAGTGATTCTGGATTGGGACAGTCTCGCTATGGCTACACCTTC.

The J gene is TRBJ2-2, the V gene TRBV5-5; 8 bases line up with TRBD2. CDR1 is SGHKS, CDR2 YYEKEE, per germline (reference sequence). The CDR3 is made up of 15 amino acids. Trimming took 2 bases from V and 4 from J; bases not matched to a gene: 4. The CDR3 protein is CASSFRGTSTGELFF. Written as DNA, the CDR3 is TGTGCCAGCAGCTTTCGCGGGACTAGCACCGGGGAGCTGTTTTTT.

The genes are TRBV5-4 and TRBJ1-2; 10 bases match TRBD1. Germline V gene sequence: CDR1 SGHNT, CDR2 YYREEE (reference sequence). The CDR3 loop spans 15 amino acids. Losses at the gene ends were 6 bases for V and 7 bases for J; bases not matched to a gene: 12. The CDR3 coding sequence is TGTGCCAGCAACCCCACCGGGACAGGGGAGGGTGGCTACACCTTC. It encodes CASNPTGTGEGGYTF.

This clone was picked up one time. This chain connects TRBV7-9 to TRBJ1-6, with 9 bases identical to TRBD1. CDR1 and CDR2 from the germline V gene are SEHNR and FQNEAQ (reference sequence). This CDR3 has 14 amino acids. J lost 10 bases, V lost 5 bases, and 6 bases had no gene match. CDR3: CASSLDRGGSPLHF. The DNA for the CDR3 is TGTGCCAGCAGCCTGGACAGGGGAGGCTCACCCCTCCACTTT.

This sequence joins TRBV6-5 and TRBJ2-3; D perhaps matches TRBD2 (5 bases). The CDR3 is 15 amino acids. Germline V CDR1 and CDR2: MNHEY, SVGAGI. Between the trimmed V and J ends, which lost 6 bases and 1 base, there was a span of 14 bases. The CDR3 coding sequence is TGTGCCAGCAGCCCCCTCTGGCGGGGCACAGATACGCAGTATTTT. Its translation is CASSPLWRGTDTQYF.

The chain uses TRBV18 and TRBJ1-5; D gene uncertain. Germline values: CDR1 KGHSH, CDR2 LQKENI. With 1 base removed from V and 3 bases from J, the gap between germline ends came to 4 bases. This CDR3 has 13 amino acids. The CDR3 loop is CASSPLHNQPQHF. The CDR3 DNA follows: TGTGCCAGCTCACCACTTCACAATCAGCCCCAGCATTTT. Complete variable domain (other parts from reference TRBV18 and TRBJ1-5): NAGVMQNPRHLVRRRGQEARLRCSPMKGHSHVYWYRQLPEEGLKFMVYLQKENIIDESGMPKERFSAEFPKEGPSILRIQQVVRGDSAAYFCASSPLHNQPQHFGDGTRLSIL.

J is TRBJ1-1 and V is TRBV2, with D uncertain. Germline V gene lookup returns CDR1 SNHLY and CDR2 FYNNEI. This CDR3 is built from 15 residues. The ends were cut back, 7 bases at V and 2 bases at J, with 17 bases in the middle. CDR3 protein: CASNPRWGTNTEAFF. Here the CDR3 DNA reads TGTGCCAGCAACCCTCGTTGGGGTACAAACACTGAAGCTTTCTTT.

A word on this clone: With a much larger clone just one base away, this may be a read error. The sample carries other DNA sequences with the same CDR3. V and J are TRBV29-1 and TRBJ1-1; D not resolved. The CDR3 consists of 13 residues. The V end lost 5 bases, the J end lost 5 bases, and 15 bases lay between the germline ends. Looked up from germline, CDR1 is SQVTM and CDR2 is ANQGSEA. In DNA form, the CDR3 reads TGCAGCGTTTGTTCAGGCCAATGGACTGAAGCTTTCTTT. This encodes CSVCSGQWTEAFF.

V and J are TRBV4-1 and TRBJ1-5; TRBD1 matches at 7 bases. CDR1 and CDR2 (germline): MGHRA, YSYEKL. V was clipped by 4 bases and J by 2 bases; unmatched bases: 2. CDR3 length: 14 residues. CDR3 residues: CASSPGGGNQPQHF. The CDR3, as DNA: TGCGCCAGCAGCCCAGGGGGTGGCAATCAGCCCCAGCATTTT.

V and J are TRBV5-4 and TRBJ1-3, with D maybe TRBD1 (5 bases). The CDR3 contains 14 residues. V was clipped by 3 bases and J by 4 bases, with 11 bases between them. The germline CDR1 and CDR2 sequences are SGHNT and YYREEE (reference sequence). CDR3 protein: CASSWGRGGNTIYF. The CDR3 bases are TGTGCCAGCAGCTGGGGACGTGGAGGAAACACCATATATTTT. Together with reference TRBV5-4 and TRBJ1-3, the CDR3 gives the full variable domain: ETGVTQSPTHLIKTRGQQVTLRCSSQSGHNTVSWYQQALGQGPQFIFQYYREEENGRGNFPPRFSGLQFPNYSSELNVNALELDDSALYLCASSWGRGGNTIYFGEGSWLTVV.

A note on this clone: At the DNA level, this CDR3 is encoded by other sequences in the same sample as well. The chain carries TRBV5-4 and TRBJ2-3; D might be TRBD1 (5 bases). The CDR3 consists of 13 residues. CDR1 is SGHNT, CDR2 YYREEE, per germline (reference sequence). The V end was cut by 6 bases, the J end by 5 bases, with 13 bases between. The CDR3 DNA sequence: TGTGCCAGCAAGGGGTGGGGTAAAGATACGCAGTATTTT. Translated, it gives CASKGWGKDTQYF. The complete variable domain, with remaining parts taken from reference TRBV5-4 and TRBJ2-3, reads ETGVTQSPTHLIKTRGQQVTLRCSSQSGHNTVSWYQQALGQGPQFIFQYYREEENGRGNFPPRFSGLQFPNYSSELNVNALELDDSALYLCASKGWGKDTQYFGPGTRLTVL.

A remark on this clone: A read error may produce the germline difference seen at one junction end. Other nucleotide sequences in the sample specify the same CDR3. The chain combines TRBV29-1 with TRBJ1-2; 7 nucleotides align to TRBD1. Per germline, CDR1 SQVTM and CDR2 ANQGSEA. The CDR3 sequence is 12 residues long. This CDR3 reads CSGDRDVYGYTF. As DNA, the CDR3 is TGCAGCGGCGACAGGGATGTCTATGGCTACACCTTT.

Notes on this clone: A clone one base away is much larger, so this may be a read error. Distinct nucleotide sequences in the sample also encode this CDR3. The rearrangement joins TRBV2 to TRBJ2-5; D gene unclear. Trimming took off 4 bases at V and 0 bases at J, with 15 bases between the two ends. Germline CDR1 and CDR2: SNHLY and FYNNEI. The CDR3 sequence is 16 residues long. Here the CDR3 reads CASSGPDHLYQETQYF. For the CDR3, the DNA is TGTGCCAGCAGTGGTCCGGACCACTTATACCAAGAGACCCAGTACTTC.

The chain has TRBV3-1 (or the pseudogene TRBV3-2) and TRBJ2-1, with D perhaps given as TRBD1 or TRBD2 (5 bases each). Germline V CDR1 and CDR2: LGHDT, YNNKEL (reference sequence). The V end was cut by 2 bases, the J end by 7 bases, with 21 bases between. The CDR3 sequence is 17 residues long. The CDR3 reads CASSQSIRDQLTNEQFF. In DNA form, the CDR3 reads TGTGCCAGCAGCCAATCGATACGGGACCAGCTTACGAATGAGCAGTTCTTC.

V usage is TRBV9 and J usage is TRBJ2-3; D remains unclear. V lost 1 base, J lost 4 bases, and 10 bases lay in between. The CDR3 has 14 amino acids. Per the germline V gene, CDR1 is SGDLS and CDR2 is YYNGEE. CDR3 region: CASSVRRVADTQYF. Here the CDR3 DNA reads TGTGCCAGCAGCGTACGAAGAGTCGCAGATACGCAGTATTTT.

J is TRBJ1-4 and V is TRBV19, with D uncertain. The V end lost 8 bases, the J end lost 5 bases, and 12 bases lay between the germline ends. This CDR3 spans 13 amino acids. CDR1 LNHDA and CDR2 SQIVND come from the germline V gene (reference sequence). CDR3 protein: CASLAGDNEKLFF. CDR3 DNA sequence: TGTGCCAGTCTAGCAGGTGACAATGAAAAACTGTTTTTT.

The CDR3, as DNA: TGTGCCAGCAGTTTTAGGGCTAACTATGGCTACACCTTC. As protein: CASSFRANYGYTF. This chain uses TRBV28 with TRBJ1-2, with D hard to call. Per germline, CDR1 MDHEN and CDR2 SYDVKM. CDR3 size: 13 residues. V lost 3 bases and J 0 bases, leaving 5 bases between the germline ends.

Of note for this clone: At one boundary the junction diverges from the germline segment, which might be a read error. The sample carries other DNA sequences with the same CDR3. CDR3 amino acids: CASSLDILNTGELFF. The DNA of the CDR3 is TGCGCCAGCAGCTTGGATATTCTGAACACTGGGGAGCTGTTTTTT. The genes are TRBV5-1 and TRBJ2-2, with D hard to call. This CDR3 spans 15 amino acids. CDR1 and CDR2 (germline): SGHRS, YFSETQ.